One and the same sample provided the 3 T cell receptor beta chains below, sequenced in a study of cytomegalovirus exposure and HLA in healthy donors. This PCR relied on a set of 60 Vbeta primers and 13 Jbeta primers. Sequencing was performed with immunoSEQ multiplex PCR; in TCRdb, only in-frame clones are kept and a portion is missing. The repertoire holds 120,000 or so clones, with over 15% as singletons. The sample comprised PBMCs. The receptors were sampled from a woman between 18 and 30 years old in good health and CMV-seronegative.

This clone was observed a handful of times. The chain employs TRBV7-9 and TRBJ1-5; the D is unclear. CDR3 length equals 12 residues. Trimming shortened V by 4 bases and J by 7 bases, and 8 bases separated the two germline ends. Germline V lookup: CDR1 SEHNR, CDR2 FQNEAQ (reference sequence). The CDR3 reads CASSSQAQPQHF. The DNA for the CDR3 is TGTGCCAGCAGCTCGCAGGCGCAGCCCCAGCATTTT.

This clone was seen a handful of times. The genes are TRBV7-8 and TRBJ1-1, with D perhaps matching TRBD1 (6 bases). The CDR3 is made up of 16 amino acids. V gave up 0 bases and J gave up 0 bases, with 11 bases separating them. Per germline, CDR1 SGHVS and CDR2 FQNEAQ. The CDR3 sequence: CASSLATGVMNTEAFF. The DNA for the CDR3 is TGTGCCAGCAGCTTAGCGACAGGTGTTATGAACACTGAAGCTTTCTTT.

V and J are TRBV10-3 and TRBJ1-4; D might be TRBD1 (5 bases). CDR1 and CDR2 (germline): ENHRY, SYGVKD. The V end lost 8 bases, the J end lost 0 bases, and 13 bases lay between the germline ends. The CDR3 spans 15 residues. The CDR3 DNA is TGTGCCATCGGGCGGGGCCAGGCAACTAATGAAAAACTGTTTTTT. Translating it yields CAIGRGQATNEKLFF.